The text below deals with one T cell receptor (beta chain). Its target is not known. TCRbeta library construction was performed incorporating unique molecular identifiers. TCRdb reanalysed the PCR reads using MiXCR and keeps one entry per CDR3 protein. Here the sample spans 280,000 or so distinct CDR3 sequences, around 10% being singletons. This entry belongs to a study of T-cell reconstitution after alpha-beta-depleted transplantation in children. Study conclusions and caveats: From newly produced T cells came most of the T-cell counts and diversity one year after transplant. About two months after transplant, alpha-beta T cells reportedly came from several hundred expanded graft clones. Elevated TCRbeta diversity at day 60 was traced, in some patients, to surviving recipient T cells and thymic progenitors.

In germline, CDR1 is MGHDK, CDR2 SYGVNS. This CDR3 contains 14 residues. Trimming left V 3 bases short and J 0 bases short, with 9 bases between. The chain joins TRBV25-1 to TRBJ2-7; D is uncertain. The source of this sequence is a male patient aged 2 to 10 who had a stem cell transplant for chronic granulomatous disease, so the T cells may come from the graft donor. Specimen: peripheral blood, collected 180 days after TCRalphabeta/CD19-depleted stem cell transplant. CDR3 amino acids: CASSDYWGSYEQYF. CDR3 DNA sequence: TGTGCCAGCAGTGATTACTGGGGCTCCTACGAGCAGTACTTC.